Here is one TCR beta chain with its context. CDR1 is ENHRY, CDR2 SYGVKD, per germline. The CDR3 covers 15 residues. With V trimmed by 7 bases and J by 2 bases, 7 bases remained unmatched. This record comes from a study of shared clonotypes between healthy human individuals. The repertoire was sequenced with immunoSEQ multiplex PCR; TCRdb's copy has only in-frame clones and lacks some. The data hold some 550,000 clones, with around 97% observed a single time. From CD4+ cells came CD45RA+ naive and CD45RA-negative memory subsets. The rearrangement joins TRBV10-3 to TRBJ1-3, with TRBD1 identical over 8 bases. This TCR was sampled from a woman in her twenties or thirties in good health. What was sequenced was naive CD4+ T cells sorted from blood. Subset described: CD45RA+ positively selected. CDR3 nucleotides: TGTGCCATCAAGGAACAGGGGGTGGCTGGAAACACCATATATTTT. It codes for CAIKEQGVAGNTIYF.